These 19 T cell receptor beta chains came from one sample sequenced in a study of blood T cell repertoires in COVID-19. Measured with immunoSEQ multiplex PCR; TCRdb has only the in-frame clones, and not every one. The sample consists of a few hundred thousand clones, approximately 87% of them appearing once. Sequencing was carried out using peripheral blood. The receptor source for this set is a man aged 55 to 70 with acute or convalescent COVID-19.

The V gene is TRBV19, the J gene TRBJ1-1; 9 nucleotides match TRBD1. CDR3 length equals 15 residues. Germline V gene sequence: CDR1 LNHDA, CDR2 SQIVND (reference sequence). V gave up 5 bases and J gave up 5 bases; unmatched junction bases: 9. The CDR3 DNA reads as TGTGCCAGTAGTCCAGAGGACAGGGGCGGTACTGAAGCTTTCTTT. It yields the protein CASSPEDRGGTEAFF.

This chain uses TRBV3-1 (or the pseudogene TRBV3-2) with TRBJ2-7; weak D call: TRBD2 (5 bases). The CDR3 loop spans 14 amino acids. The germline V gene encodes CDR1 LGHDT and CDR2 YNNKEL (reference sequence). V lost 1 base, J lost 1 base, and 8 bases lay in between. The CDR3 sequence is CASSQAAESYEQYF. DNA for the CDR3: TGTGCCAGCAGCCAAGCAGCGGAGTCCTACGAGCAGTACTTC.

CDR3 nucleotides: TGTGCCAGTAGTAGAGCGGGAGGTGGGCCAACCACAGATACGCAGTATTTT. It yields the protein CASSRAGGGPTTDTQYF. This chain joins TRBV19 and TRBJ2-3, with 9 nucleotides matching TRBD2. This CDR3 comprises 17 residues. Trimming took 4 bases from V and 2 from J; bases not matched to a gene: 10. Germline V lookup: CDR1 LNHDA, CDR2 SQIVND (reference sequence).

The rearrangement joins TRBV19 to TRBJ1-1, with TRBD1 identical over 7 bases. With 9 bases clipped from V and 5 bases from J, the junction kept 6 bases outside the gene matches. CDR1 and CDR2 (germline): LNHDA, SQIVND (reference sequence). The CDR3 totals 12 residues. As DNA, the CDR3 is TGTGCCAGCGGGAGCAGGGGGACTGAAGCTTTCTTT. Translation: CASGSRGTEAFF. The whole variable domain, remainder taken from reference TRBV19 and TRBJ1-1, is DGGITQSPKYLFRKEGQNVTLSCEQNLNHDAMYWYRQDPGQGLRLIYYSQIVNDFQKGDIAEGYSVSREKKESFPLTVTSAQKNPTAFYLCASGSRGTEAFFGQGTRLTVV.

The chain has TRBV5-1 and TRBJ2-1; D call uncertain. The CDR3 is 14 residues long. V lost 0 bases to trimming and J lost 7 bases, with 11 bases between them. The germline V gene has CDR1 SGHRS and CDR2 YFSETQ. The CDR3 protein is CASSLGLLGNEQFF. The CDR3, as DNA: TGCGCCAGCAGCTTGGGACTCCTAGGTAATGAGCAGTTCTTC.

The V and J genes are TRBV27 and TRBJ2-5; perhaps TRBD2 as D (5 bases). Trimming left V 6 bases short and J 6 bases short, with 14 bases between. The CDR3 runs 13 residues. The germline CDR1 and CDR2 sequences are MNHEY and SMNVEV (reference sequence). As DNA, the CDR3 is TGTGCCAGCAGGGGAACTAGACGGAAGACCCAGTACTTC. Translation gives CASRGTRRKTQYF.

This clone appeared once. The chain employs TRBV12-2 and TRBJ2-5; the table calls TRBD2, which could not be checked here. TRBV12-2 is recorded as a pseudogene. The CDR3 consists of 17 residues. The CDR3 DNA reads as TGTGCAAGTCGCTTAGCGATAGTGTCTAGTAGTGTTGAGACCCAGTACTTC. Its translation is CASRLAIVSSSVETQYF.

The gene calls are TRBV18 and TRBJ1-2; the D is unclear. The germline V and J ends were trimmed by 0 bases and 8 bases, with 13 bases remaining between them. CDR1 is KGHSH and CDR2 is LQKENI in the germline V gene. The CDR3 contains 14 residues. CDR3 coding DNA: TGTGCCAGCTCACCACCCAGTGGTCAGTCAGGCTACACCTTC. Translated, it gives CASSPPSGQSGYTF.

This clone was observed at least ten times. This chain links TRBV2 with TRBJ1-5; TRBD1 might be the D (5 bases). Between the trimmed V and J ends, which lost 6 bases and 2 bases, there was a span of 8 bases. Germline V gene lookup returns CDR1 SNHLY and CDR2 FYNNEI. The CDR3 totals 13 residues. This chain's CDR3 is CASRWGGNQPQHF. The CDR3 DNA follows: TGTGCCAGCAGGTGGGGGGGCAATCAGCCCCAGCATTTT. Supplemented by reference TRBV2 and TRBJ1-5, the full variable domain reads EPEVTQTPSHQVTQMGQEVILRCVPISNHLYFYWYRQILGQKVEFLVSFYNNEISEKSEIFDDQFSVERPDGSNFTLKIRSTKLEDSAMYFCASRWGGNQPQHFGDGTRLSIL.

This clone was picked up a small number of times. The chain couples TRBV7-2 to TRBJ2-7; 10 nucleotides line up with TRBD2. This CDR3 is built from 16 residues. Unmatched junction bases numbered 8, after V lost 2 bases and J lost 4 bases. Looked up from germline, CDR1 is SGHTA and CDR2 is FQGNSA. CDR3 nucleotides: TGTGCCAGCAGCTTATTGAGCGGGAGGGTAGGGTACGAGCAGTACTTC. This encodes CASSLLSGRVGYEQYF.

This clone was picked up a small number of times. This chain's CDR3 is CASTQREGSYEQYF. The CDR3 DNA is TGTGCCAGTACTCAGCGGGAGGGTTCCTACGAGCAGTACTTC. V usage is TRBV19 and J usage is TRBJ2-7, with 10 bases lining up with TRBD2. With 7 bases clipped from V and 1 base from J, the junction kept 4 bases outside the gene matches. This CDR3 is built from 14 residues. The germline V gene encodes CDR1 LNHDA and CDR2 SQIVND (reference sequence).

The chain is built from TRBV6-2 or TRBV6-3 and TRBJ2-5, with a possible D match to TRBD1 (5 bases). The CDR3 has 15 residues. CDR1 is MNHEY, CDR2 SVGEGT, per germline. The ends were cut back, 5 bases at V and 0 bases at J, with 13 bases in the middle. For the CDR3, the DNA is TGTGCCAGCAGTGACCAGGGTTCGTACCAAGAGACCCAGTACTTC. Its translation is CASSDQGSYQETQYF.

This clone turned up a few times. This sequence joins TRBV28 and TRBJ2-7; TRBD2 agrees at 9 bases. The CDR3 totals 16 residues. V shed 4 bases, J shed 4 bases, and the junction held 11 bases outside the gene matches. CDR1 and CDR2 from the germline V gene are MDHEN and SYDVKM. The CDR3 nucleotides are TGTGCCAGCAGTTCCCCTTTAATAGCGGGGGTTTACGAGCAGTACTTC. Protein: CASSSPLIAGVYEQYF.

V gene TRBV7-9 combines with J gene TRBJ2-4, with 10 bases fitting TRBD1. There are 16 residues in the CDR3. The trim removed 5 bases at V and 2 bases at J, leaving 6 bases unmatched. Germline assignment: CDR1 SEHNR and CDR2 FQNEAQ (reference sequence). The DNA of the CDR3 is TGTGCCAGCAGCCCGGGGACAGGGGTGTCCAAAAACATTCAGTACTTC. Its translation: CASSPGTGVSKNIQYF.

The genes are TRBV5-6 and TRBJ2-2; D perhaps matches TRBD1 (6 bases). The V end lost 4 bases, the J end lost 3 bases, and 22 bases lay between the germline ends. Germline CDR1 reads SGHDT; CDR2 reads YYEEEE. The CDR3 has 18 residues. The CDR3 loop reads CASSPVPQGIVDTGELFF. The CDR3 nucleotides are TGTGCCAGCAGCCCCGTACCCCAGGGGATCGTTGACACCGGGGAGCTGTTTTTT.

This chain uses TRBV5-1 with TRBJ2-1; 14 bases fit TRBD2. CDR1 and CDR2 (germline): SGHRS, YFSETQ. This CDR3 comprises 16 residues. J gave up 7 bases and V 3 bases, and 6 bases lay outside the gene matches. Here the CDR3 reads CASSSPGLAGVNEQFF. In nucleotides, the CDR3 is TGCGCCAGCAGCTCCCCGGGACTAGCGGGAGTAAATGAGCAGTTCTTC.

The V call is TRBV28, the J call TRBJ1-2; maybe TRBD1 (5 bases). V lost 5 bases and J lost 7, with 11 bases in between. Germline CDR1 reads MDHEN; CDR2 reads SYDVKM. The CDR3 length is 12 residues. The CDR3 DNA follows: TGTGCCAGCAGTCTCCAAAGGGGTGGCTACACCTTC. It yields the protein CASSLQRGGYTF.

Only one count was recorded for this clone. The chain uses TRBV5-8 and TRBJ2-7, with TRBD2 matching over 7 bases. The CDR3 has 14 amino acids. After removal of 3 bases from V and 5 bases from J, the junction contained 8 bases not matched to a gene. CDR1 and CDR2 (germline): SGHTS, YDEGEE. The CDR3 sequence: CASSSLSGGDEQYF. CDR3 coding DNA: TGTGCCAGCAGCTCCTTAAGTGGGGGGGACGAGCAGTACTTC.

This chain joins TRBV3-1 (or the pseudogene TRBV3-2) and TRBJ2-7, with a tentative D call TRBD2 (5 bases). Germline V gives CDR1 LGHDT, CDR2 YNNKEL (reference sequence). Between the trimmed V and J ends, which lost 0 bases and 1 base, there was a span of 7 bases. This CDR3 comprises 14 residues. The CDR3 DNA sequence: TGTGCCAGCAGCCAAGAAAGAGGGTCCTACGAGCAGTACTTC. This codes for CASSQERGSYEQYF.